The 10 T cell receptor beta chains below all came from one sample that was sequenced in a study of blood T cell repertoires in COVID-19. Profiling relied on immunoSEQ multiplex PCR, and the TCRdb table lists in-frame clones only, not all of them. The data hold 80,000 or so clones, with roughly 88% observed a single time. Sequenced material: peripheral blood. The receptors here all came from a woman between 45 and 60 years old in a cohort sampled during active COVID-19.

The rearrangement links TRBV19 to TRBJ1-1; perhaps TRBD1 as D (5 bases). CDR1 is LNHDA, CDR2 SQIVND, per germline (reference sequence). Between the trimmed V and J ends, which lost 5 bases and 0 bases, there was a span of 13 bases. The CDR3 contains 15 residues. The CDR3 loop is CASSRPRALNTEAFF. As DNA, the CDR3 is TGTGCCAGTAGTCGCCCCAGGGCCCTGAACACTGAAGCTTTCTTT.

The chain has TRBV18 and TRBJ1-5; 9 positions agree with TRBD1. With 2 bases clipped from V and 7 bases from J, the junction kept 6 bases outside the gene matches. Germline V lookup: CDR1 KGHSH, CDR2 LQKENI. This CDR3 is built from 15 residues. As DNA, the CDR3 is TGTGCCAGCTCACCAGGGACAGGGAGAGAACAGCCCCAGCATTTT. It specifies CASSPGTGREQPQHF.

The chain combines TRBV6-4 with TRBJ2-7, with TRBD1 identical over 10 bases. Germline V CDR1 and CDR2: MRHNA, SNTAGT. The CDR3 loop spans 14 amino acids. The junction had 6 bases not matched to a gene; V was cut back by 6 bases and J by 4 bases. CDR3 sequence (DNA): TGTGCCAGCAGCGCCGGGACAGGGGTTTACGAGCAGTACTTC. Amino acids: CASSAGTGVYEQYF.

The CDR3 is CSVWASDTKNIQYF. Written as DNA, the CDR3 is TGCAGCGTTTGGGCTAGCGATACCAAAAACATTCAGTACTTC. The V and J genes are TRBV29-1 and TRBJ2-4; D may be TRBD2 (6 bases). The CDR3 sequence is 14 residues long. Germline V gene data show CDR1 as SQVTM and CDR2 as ANQGSEA. Trimming removed 5 bases at V and 2 bases at J, with 13 bases between.

The chain recombines TRBV4-2 with TRBJ2-3, with 12 positions matching TRBD2. The germline gives CDR1 LGHNA, CDR2 YNFKEQ. The CDR3 extends over 17 amino acids. V trimming: 1 base; J trimming: 4 bases; junction bases outside the gene matches: 6. This CDR3 is CASSQGLAGDGADTQYF. In DNA form, the CDR3 reads TGTGCCAGCAGCCAAGGACTAGCGGGAGATGGGGCAGATACGCAGTATTTT.

The rearrangement joins TRBV3-1 (or the pseudogene TRBV3-2) to TRBJ2-5; 8 nucleotides match TRBD1. J was trimmed by 5 bases and V by 2 bases; bases with no gene match: 4. This CDR3 region has 14 residues. CDR1 is LGHDT and CDR2 is YNNKEL in the germline V gene (reference sequence). This chain's CDR3 is CASSQPTGVETQYF. DNA for the CDR3: TGTGCCAGCAGCCAACCGACAGGGGTGGAGACCCAGTACTTC.

The CDR3 DNA reads TGTGCCAGCAGTTTGGGAGCGGGGGGCAATCAGCCCCAGCATTTT. Translation: CASSLGAGGNQPQHF. This chain joins TRBV28 and TRBJ1-5, with D possibly TRBD1 on 5 matching bases. The CDR3 sequence is 15 residues long. With 3 bases removed from V and 2 bases from J, the gap between germline ends came to 11 bases. Germline V gene lookup returns CDR1 MDHEN and CDR2 SYDVKM.

The V call is TRBV7-9, the J call TRBJ2-1, with D hard to call. The germline V and J ends were trimmed by 5 bases and 9 bases, with 14 bases remaining between them. In germline, CDR1 is SEHNR, CDR2 FQNEAQ (reference sequence). The CDR3 consists of 13 residues. The CDR3 nucleotides are TGTGCCAGCAGCCCCCCCGCGAGGAGTGAGCAGTTCTTC. It codes for CASSPPARSEQFF.

This chain uses TRBV4-2 with TRBJ2-6; 8 positions match TRBD1. The CDR3 is made up of 19 amino acids. Germline V gives CDR1 LGHNA, CDR2 YNFKEQ. J gave up 0 bases and V 4 bases, and 11 bases lay outside the gene matches. The CDR3 loop is CASSLLEGQGHSGANVLTF. Written as DNA, the CDR3 is TGTGCCAGCAGCCTTCTGGAAGGACAGGGTCACTCTGGGGCCAACGTCCTGACTTTC.

This clone was picked up one time. The genes are TRBV7-2 and TRBJ2-7; TRBD2 might be the D (5 bases). Germline V gene sequence: CDR1 SGHTA, CDR2 FQGNSA. The CDR3 covers 16 residues. Between the trimmed V and J ends, which lost 6 bases and 4 bases, there was a span of 22 bases. CDR3 in amino acids: CASSRGVGLQVYEQYF. Here the CDR3 DNA reads TGTGCCAGCAGTCGTGGGGTTGGACTTCAAGTATACGAGCAGTACTTC.